The 23 T cell receptor beta chains below come from one sample, sequenced in a study of shared clonotypes between healthy human individuals. Measured with immunoSEQ multiplex PCR; TCRdb has only the in-frame clones, and not every one. The sample consists of about 2,100,000 clones, about 93% of them appearing once. Terminally differentiated effector memory CD45RA+ cells were excluded from the naive CD8 cells, which were CD45RO-negative and positively selected for CCR7. The sample consisted of naive CD8+ T cells from PBMCs. These receptors originate from a young man in good health. Some clones in this sample may be carry-over from other donors' samples.

The chain employs TRBV5-1 and TRBJ2-3; a weak D match, TRBD2 (6 bases). CDR3 length: 13 residues. From germline, CDR1 is SGHRS and CDR2 YFSETQ. The V gene lost 4 bases and the J gene lost 6 bases, with 12 bases spanning the gap. The CDR3 reads CASSRGVGDTQYF. The CDR3 region has the DNA TGCGCCAGCAGCCGCGGGGTTGGGGATACGCAGTATTTT.

J is TRBJ2-3 and V is TRBV7-9, with a tentative D call TRBD1 (6 bases). The CDR3 extends over 15 amino acids. Trimming left V 5 bases short and J 1 base short, with 13 bases between. Looked up from germline, CDR1 is SEHNR and CDR2 is FQNEAQ (reference sequence). CDR3 region: CASSGATGRTDTQYF. Here the CDR3 DNA reads TGTGCCAGCAGCGGGGCGACAGGTCGCACAGATACGCAGTATTTT.

To note about this clone: The same CDR3 arises from other DNA sequences in this sample as well. This sequence joins TRBV6-5 and TRBJ2-5; tentative D call: TRBD1 (7 bases). Trimming stripped 6 bases from V and 5 bases from J, with 19 bases between. Germline V gene lookup returns CDR1 MNHEY and CDR2 SVGAGI. This CDR3 is 15 amino acids long. In DNA, the CDR3 is TGTGCCAGCAGCCCCGGCGGAGGGGGCCGGGAGACCCAGTACTTC. Encoded protein: CASSPGGGGRETQYF.

The chain combines TRBV4-3 with TRBJ1-1; no firm D call. V was clipped by 0 bases and J by 1 base, with 6 bases between them. This CDR3 is 14 amino acids long. Looked up from germline, CDR1 is LGHNA and CDR2 is YSLEER. The CDR3 reads CASSQEGRNTEAFF. The DNA of the CDR3 is TGCGCCAGCAGCCAAGAGGGCAGGAACACTGAAGCTTTCTTT.

This chain uses TRBV30 with TRBJ2-7; the match to TRBD1 covers 9 bases. The CDR3 sequence is 15 residues long. In germline, CDR1 is GTSNPN, CDR2 SVGIG (reference sequence). V gave up 2 bases and J gave up 2 bases; unmatched junction bases: 7. CDR3 bases: TGTGCCTGGAGTCTACAGGGGGCCCCTCCCTACGAGCAGTACTTC. Protein product: CAWSLQGAPPYEQYF.

The chain couples TRBV9 to TRBJ2-1; a possible D gene is TRBD2 (6 bases). Trimming cost V 0 bases and J 8 bases, with 15 bases left between them. Germline CDR1 SGDLS, CDR2 YYNGEE. The CDR3 is made up of 15 amino acids. This chain's CDR3 is CASSVVGGVAYEQFF. In nucleotides, the CDR3 is TGTGCCAGCAGCGTAGTGGGGGGAGTCGCCTATGAGCAGTTCTTC.

V is TRBV30 and J is TRBJ2-3; D is ambiguous. Trimming took 6 bases from V and 1 from J, leaving 17 bases between them. CDR1 GTSNPN and CDR2 SVGIG come from the germline V gene (reference sequence). The CDR3 has 15 residues. This CDR3 is CACTLRRYGTDTQYF. The CDR3 DNA follows: TGTGCCTGTACCCTGCGGCGCTACGGCACAGATACGCAGTATTTT.

The chain is built from TRBV10-3 and TRBJ2-7, with a tentative D call TRBD2 (5 bases). Germline V gene lookup returns CDR1 ENHRY and CDR2 SYGVKD. Trimming pared 7 bases from V and 0 bases from J, leaving 10 bases between. The CDR3 contains 13 residues. The chain's CDR3 is CAITTGDSYEQYF. In nucleotides, the CDR3 is TGTGCCATCACCACCGGGGACTCCTACGAGCAGTACTTC.

The V and J genes are TRBV7-2 and TRBJ2-7; TRBD1 might be the D (6 bases). This CDR3 comprises 15 residues. Looked up from germline, CDR1 is SGHTA and CDR2 is FQGNSA. V was shortened by 6 bases and J by 2 bases, with 17 bases between the two germline ends. This chain's CDR3 is CASSLTGLAPYEQYF. As DNA, the CDR3 is TGTGCCAGCAGTTTGACAGGCCTGGCCCCCTACGAGCAGTACTTC.

V and J are TRBV27 and TRBJ1-1, with unresolved D. Germline V gives CDR1 MNHEY, CDR2 SMNVEV (reference sequence). V lost 5 bases, J lost 0 bases, and 7 bases lay in between. CDR3 length equals 13 residues. The CDR3 sequence is CASSRQVNTEAFF. Written as DNA, the CDR3 is TGTGCCAGCAGTAGACAAGTGAACACTGAAGCTTTCTTT.

V is TRBV2 and J is TRBJ2-2; D uncertain. Trimming took off 4 bases at V and 0 bases at J, with 6 bases between the two ends. Germline V gives CDR1 SNHLY, CDR2 FYNNEI. The CDR3 sequence is 14 residues long. CDR3 residues: CASSGFANTGELFF. CDR3 bases: TGTGCCAGCAGTGGTTTCGCGAACACCGGGGAGCTGTTTTTT.

The chain is built from TRBV7-3 and TRBJ2-3, with a weak D call TRBD2 (6 bases). V shed 5 bases and J shed 2 bases, with 17 bases lying between them. This CDR3 has 16 amino acids. The germline CDR1 and CDR2 sequences are SGHTA and FQGTGA. The CDR3 is CASSLTVGGNTDTQYF. For the CDR3, the DNA is TGTGCCAGCAGCCTCACGGTTGGCGGGAACACAGATACGCAGTATTTT.

The V and J genes are TRBV9 and TRBJ2-1; the match to TRBD2 covers 8 bases. Germline V gene sequence: CDR1 SGDLS, CDR2 YYNGEE. The CDR3 spans 15 residues. Trimming cost V 1 base and J 7 bases; bases outside gene matches: 7. In DNA, the CDR3 is TGTGCCAGCAGCGTATTGCGGGAGGCGACTAATGAGCAGTTCTTC. It translates to CASSVLREATNEQFF.

Comments on this clone: At the DNA level, this CDR3 is encoded by other sequences in the same sample as well. The chain joins TRBV11-2 to TRBJ2-7; the match to TRBD2 covers 7 bases. The CDR3 spans 15 residues. The germline V gene has CDR1 SGHAT and CDR2 FQNNGV. V was clipped by 1 base and J by 2 bases; unmatched bases: 5. The DNA for the CDR3 is TGTGCCAGCAGCTTAGGTACGGGAGGCCCCTACGAGCAGTACTTC. Its protein is CASSLGTGGPYEQYF.

The CDR3 bases are TGTGCCAGCACCAGCCCCCGAGAAGAGGACACTGAAGCTTTCTTT. Encoded protein: CASTSPREEDTEAFF. The chain couples TRBV6-1 to TRBJ1-1; D unclear. Germline assignment: CDR1 MNHNS and CDR2 SASEGT. This CDR3 has 15 amino acids. V lost 7 bases, J lost 3 bases, and 18 bases lay in between.

This clone showed up just once. V gene TRBV27 combines with J gene TRBJ2-7, with TRBD2 matching over 12 bases. Germline V gene lookup returns CDR1 MNHEY and CDR2 SMNVEV (reference sequence). V was pared by 6 bases and J by 3 bases, with 0 bases of the junction left unmatched. CDR3 size: 13 residues. The CDR3 region has the DNA TGTGCCAGCAGGACTAGCGGGGGCTACGAGCAGTACTTC. Translating it yields CASRTSGGYEQYF.

This clone was observed a few times. Additional DNA sequences in this sample encode the identical CDR3. The genes are TRBV30 and TRBJ1-1; D unclear. The CDR3 spans 13 residues. Germline CDR1 GTSNPN, CDR2 SVGIG (reference sequence). Trimming removed 0 bases at V and 2 bases at J, with 7 bases between. The CDR3: CAWSVTRNTEAFF. The CDR3 nucleotides read TGTGCCTGGAGTGTAACGAGAAACACTGAAGCTTTCTTT.

This clone was seen a few times. This chain joins TRBV30 and TRBJ1-1, with D possibly being TRBD1 (6 bases). The ends were cut back, 1 base at V and 1 base at J, with 10 bases in the middle. There are 14 residues in the CDR3. CDR1 GTSNPN and CDR2 SVGIG come from the germline V gene (reference sequence). Here the CDR3 DNA reads TGTGCCTGGAGTGCCTCGGACAGGAACACTGAAGCTTTCTTT. Translation gives CAWSASDRNTEAFF.

The chain links TRBV7-9 to TRBJ2-2, with TRBD2 matching 13 bases. CDR1 and CDR2 from the germline V gene are SEHNR and FQNEAQ (reference sequence). The CDR3 is 18 residues long. With V trimmed by 5 bases and J by 2 bases, 8 bases remained unmatched. The CDR3 sequence is CASSAGTSGTVNTGELFF. CDR3 bases: TGTGCCAGCAGCGCAGGGACTAGCGGGACCGTTAACACCGGGGAGCTGTTTTTT.

The V and J genes are TRBV7-9 and TRBJ2-7; D ambiguous. V shed 0 bases and J shed 6 bases, with 12 bases lying between them. The germline V gene encodes CDR1 SEHNR and CDR2 FQNEAQ (reference sequence). CDR3 size: 14 residues. For the CDR3, the DNA is TGTGCCAGCAGCTTAGCTTCCCACCCCAGCGAGCAGTACTTC. Translation gives CASSLASHPSEQYF.

The chain links TRBV28 to TRBJ2-5; 9 bases fit TRBD1. This CDR3 has 17 residues. Germline assignment: CDR1 MDHEN and CDR2 SYDVKM. V lost 4 bases to trimming and J lost 5 bases; unmatched junction nucleotides: 14. CDR3 sequence reads: CASSSLTRDREGETQYF. The DNA of the CDR3 is TGTGCCAGCAGTTCTCTGACAAGGGACAGGGAAGGTGAGACCCAGTACTTC.

The chain joins TRBV21-1 to TRBJ1-2; TRBD1, the table's D call, lacks a check against the DNA. TRBV21-1 is given as a pseudogene. The CDR3 is 17 residues long. In nucleotides, the CDR3 is TGTGCCAGCAGCAAAGTGAATGAGGGACAGGGGGCGTCTGGCTACACCTTC. Amino acid sequence: CASSKVNEGQGASGYTF.

The rearrangement joins TRBV7-6 to TRBJ2-2, with 8 bases fitting TRBD1. V shed 4 bases, J shed 5 bases, and the junction held 3 bases outside the gene matches. Germline loops: CDR1 SGHVS, CDR2 FNYEAQ. This CDR3 is 14 amino acids long. Here the CDR3 DNA reads TGTGCCAGCAGCTCCGGACAGGGAACCGGGGAGCTGTTTTTT. It codes for CASSSGQGTGELFF.